This TCR beta chain was identified during a study of T cell changes during pregnancy in multiple sclerosis. The CDR3 contains 14 residues. Germline values: CDR1 SGHRS, CDR2 YFSETQ. V lost 5 bases, J lost 8 bases, and 18 bases lay in between. The assay was immunoSEQ multiplex PCR, and TCRdb's table has in-frame clones only and misses some. The table has about 70,000 clones, about nine tenths seen once. The starting material was peripheral blood, obtained in the first trimester of pregnancy. The chain employs TRBV5-1 and TRBJ2-3, with a tentative D call TRBD1 (6 bases). The source is a female donor with multiple sclerosis, enrolled in a pregnancy study. CDR3 sequence reads: CASSNVPGEGTQYF. The CDR3 bases are TGCGCCAGCAGTAACGTTCCAGGGGAAGGTACGCAGTATTTT.